The clone carrying this TCR beta chain showed up many times. Its antigen remains unidentified. V dropped 10 bases and J dropped 1 base, with 19 bases sitting between them. The germline gives CDR1 MNHEY, CDR2 SMNVEV (reference sequence). CDR3 length: 15 amino acids. Ahead of thyroid surgery, no patient had received treatment of any kind. The data stem from a study of metastatic and nonmetastatic thyroid tumors. Whole-study context: Repertoires from blood and tumor or nodule tissue of malignant and benign thyroid patients were compared. Study findings and constraints: For both blood and tumor, malignant thyroid tumors reportedly showed significantly higher TCR beta diversity than benign nodules did.

Original handling: To classify distant metastasis in papillary thyroid cancer, a model was built from CDR3 differences across clinicopathological groups. With MiXCR, TCRdb reprocessed the PCR reads. TCRdb's processing, not the authors', yielded these V and J calls. Of roughly 48,000 clones listed, 17% are singletons. Sequenced sample: blood. The sequence was collected from a female donor with papillary thyroid cancer or a benign thyroid nodule (not recorded which). Some clones in this sample may be carry-over from other donors' samples. The rearrangement uses TRBV27 and TRBJ2-5; a weak D match, TRBD1 (6 bases). The CDR3 sequence: CATKSSPGAQETQYF. The DNA for the CDR3 is TGTGCCACTAAATCTTCACCAGGGGCCCAAGAGACCCAGTACTTC.